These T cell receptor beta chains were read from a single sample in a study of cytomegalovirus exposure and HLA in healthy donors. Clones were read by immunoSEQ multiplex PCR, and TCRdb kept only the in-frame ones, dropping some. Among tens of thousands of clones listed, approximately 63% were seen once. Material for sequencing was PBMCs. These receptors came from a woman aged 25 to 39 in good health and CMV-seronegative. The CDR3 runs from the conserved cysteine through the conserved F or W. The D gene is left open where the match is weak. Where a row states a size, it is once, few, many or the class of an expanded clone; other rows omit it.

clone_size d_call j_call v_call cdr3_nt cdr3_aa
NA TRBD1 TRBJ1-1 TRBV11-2 TGTGCCAGCAGCTTTGGGACAGGGAACACTGAAGCTTTCTTT CASSFGTGNTEAFF
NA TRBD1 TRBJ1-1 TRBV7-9 TGTGCCAGCAGCTGGCAACAGGGGAATGAAGCTTTCTTT CASSWQQGNEAFF
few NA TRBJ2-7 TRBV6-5 TGTGCCAGCAGTGAGTGGGAGGTGGGGTACGAGCAGTACTTC CASSEWEVGYEQYF
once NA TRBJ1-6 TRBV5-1 TGCGCCAGCAGCTTGGGGCAGGGACTACGGGACTCCTATAATTCACCCCTCCACTTT CASSLGQGLRDSYNSPLHF
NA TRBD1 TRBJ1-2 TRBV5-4 TGTGCCAGCAGCTCAGCCAGTTTACAGGGGCGAGGCTATGGCTACACCTTC CASSSASLQGRGYGYTF
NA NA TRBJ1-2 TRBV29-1 TGCAGCGCCGGGTCGGACACCTATGGCTACACCTTC CSAGSDTYGYTF
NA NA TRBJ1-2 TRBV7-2 TGTGCCAGCAGTTCCCAGGGCTACTATGGCTACACCTTC CASSSQGYYGYTF
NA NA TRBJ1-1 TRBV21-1 TGTGCCAGCAGCAAAGACCCAGGGGGTACTGAAGCTTTCTTT CASSKDPGGTEAFF
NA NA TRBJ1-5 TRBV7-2 TGTGCCAGCAGCTTTAGCGGCAATCAGCCCCAGCATTTT CASSFSGNQPQHF
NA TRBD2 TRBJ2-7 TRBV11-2 TGTGCCAGCAGCTTTCTGGTTAGGCGGGGGGGCTACGAGCAGTACTTC CASSFLVRRGGYEQYF
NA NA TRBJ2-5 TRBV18 TGTGCCAGCTCACCACCGGCCTCAACGTACCAAGAGACCCAGTACTTC CASSPPASTYQETQYF
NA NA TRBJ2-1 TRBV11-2 TGTGCCAGCAGCCCAGTCCGGCTCGCCAGCGGTTCCAATGAGCAGTTCTTC CASSPVRLASGSNEQFF
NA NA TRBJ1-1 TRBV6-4 TGTGCCAGCAGTGAACAGGTGGGAACTGAAGCTTTCTTT CASSEQVGTEAFF
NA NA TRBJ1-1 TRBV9 TGTGCCAGCAGCTTAACAGGTCTGAACACTGAAGCTTTCTTT CASSLTGLNTEAFF
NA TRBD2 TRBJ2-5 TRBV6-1 TGTGCCAGCAGTGAATCTGGCGGGGGTTACCAAGAGACCCAGTACTTC CASSESGGGYQETQYF
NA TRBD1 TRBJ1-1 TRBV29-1 TGCAGTGGACAGGGGGCGAGTCGAGGGGGCACTGAAGCTTTCTTT CSGQGASRGGTEAFF
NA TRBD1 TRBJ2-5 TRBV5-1 TGCGCCAGCAGCTTGGTGGGGGGACAGGGTTTCCAAGAGACCCAGTACTTC CASSLVGGQGFQETQYF
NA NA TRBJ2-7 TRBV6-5 TGTGCCAGCAGTTCCTCCATCGGGACATCCTACGAGCAGTACTTC CASSSSIGTSYEQYF
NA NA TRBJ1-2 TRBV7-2 TGTGCCAGCAGCCCCAGACTTGGGGGCTACACCTTC CASSPRLGGYTF